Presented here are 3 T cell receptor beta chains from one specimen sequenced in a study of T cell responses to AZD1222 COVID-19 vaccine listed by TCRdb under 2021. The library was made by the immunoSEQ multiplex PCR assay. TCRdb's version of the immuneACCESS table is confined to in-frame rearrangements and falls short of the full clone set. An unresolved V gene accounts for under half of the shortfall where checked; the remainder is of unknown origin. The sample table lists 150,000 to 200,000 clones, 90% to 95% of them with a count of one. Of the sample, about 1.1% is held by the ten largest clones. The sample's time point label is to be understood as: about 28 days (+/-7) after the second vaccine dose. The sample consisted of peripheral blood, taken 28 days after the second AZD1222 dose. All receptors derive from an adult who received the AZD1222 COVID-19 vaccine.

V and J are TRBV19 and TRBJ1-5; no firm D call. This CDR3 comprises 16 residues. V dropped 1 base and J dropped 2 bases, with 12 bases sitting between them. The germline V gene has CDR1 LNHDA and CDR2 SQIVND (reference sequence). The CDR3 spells CASSIGRGSGNQPQHF. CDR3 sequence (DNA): TGTGCCAGTAGTATAGGGAGAGGATCCGGCAATCAGCCCCAGCATTTT.

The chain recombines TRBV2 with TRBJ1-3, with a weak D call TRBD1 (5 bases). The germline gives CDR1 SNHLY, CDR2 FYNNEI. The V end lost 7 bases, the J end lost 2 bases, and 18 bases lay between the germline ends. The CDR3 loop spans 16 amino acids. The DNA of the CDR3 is TGTGCCAGCACTAAAAATCCGGGGGGAACTGGAAACACCATATATTTT. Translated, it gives CASTKNPGGTGNTIYF.

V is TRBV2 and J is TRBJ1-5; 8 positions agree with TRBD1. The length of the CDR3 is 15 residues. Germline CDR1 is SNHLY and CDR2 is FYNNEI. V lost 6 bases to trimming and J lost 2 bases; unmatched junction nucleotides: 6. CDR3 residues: CASRSRGPGNQPQHF. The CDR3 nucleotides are TGTGCCAGCAGGAGCAGGGGGCCGGGCAATCAGCCCCAGCATTTT.